Presented here are 4 T cell receptor beta chains from one specimen sequenced in a study of technical replicates of blood from several donors. Repertoires were generated with immunoSEQ multiplex PCR, while TCRdb's copy carries only in-frame clones and drops some. The sample includes more than 75,000 clones, around 96% of them seen just once. The sequenced sample was T cells isolated from PBMCs. These receptors came from a human donor in good health.

The rearrangement joins TRBV7-2 to TRBJ1-3; D remains unclear. V shed 1 base and J shed 0 bases, with 13 bases lying between them. Germline CDR1 reads SGHTA; CDR2 reads FQGNSA. CDR3 length equals 17 residues. DNA of the CDR3: TGTGCCAGCAGCTTAGAATCTCGAACAACCTCTGGAAACACCATATATTTT. Translated, it gives CASSLESRTTSGNTIYF.

J is TRBJ1-5 and V is TRBV6-1; TRBD1 matches at 7 bases. J gave up 1 base and V 2 bases, and 2 bases lay outside the gene matches. Per germline, CDR1 MNHNS and CDR2 SASEGT. The CDR3 is made up of 15 amino acids. DNA for the CDR3: TGTGCCAGCAGTGAAACAGGGGTGAGCAATCAGCCCCAGCATTTT. Protein: CASSETGVSNQPQHF.

The chain is built from TRBV7-9 and TRBJ2-3, with TRBD1 matching 7 bases. The germline V gene has CDR1 SEHNR and CDR2 FQNEAQ (reference sequence). V shed 3 bases, J shed 3 bases, and the junction held 3 bases outside the gene matches. The CDR3 totals 14 residues. The CDR3 here is CASSLGRGTDTQYF. CDR3 in DNA: TGTGCCAGCAGCTTGGGCAGGGGGACAGATACGCAGTATTTT.

The gene calls are TRBV14 and TRBJ2-7; a weak D match, TRBD1 (6 bases). CDR3 size: 16 residues. Per germline, CDR1 SGHDN and CDR2 FVKESK. V shed 0 bases and J shed 0 bases, with 12 bases lying between them. The CDR3 sequence is CASSQEWGRYSYEQYF. For the CDR3, the DNA is TGTGCCAGCAGCCAAGAATGGGGGCGGTACTCCTACGAGCAGTACTTC. Supplemented by reference TRBV14 and TRBJ2-7, the full variable domain reads EAGVTQFPSHSVIEKGQTVTLRCDPISGHDNLYWYRRVMGKEIKFLLHFVKESKQDESGMPNNRFLAERTGGTYSTLKVQPAELEDSGVYFCASSQEWGRYSYEQYFGPGTRLTVT.